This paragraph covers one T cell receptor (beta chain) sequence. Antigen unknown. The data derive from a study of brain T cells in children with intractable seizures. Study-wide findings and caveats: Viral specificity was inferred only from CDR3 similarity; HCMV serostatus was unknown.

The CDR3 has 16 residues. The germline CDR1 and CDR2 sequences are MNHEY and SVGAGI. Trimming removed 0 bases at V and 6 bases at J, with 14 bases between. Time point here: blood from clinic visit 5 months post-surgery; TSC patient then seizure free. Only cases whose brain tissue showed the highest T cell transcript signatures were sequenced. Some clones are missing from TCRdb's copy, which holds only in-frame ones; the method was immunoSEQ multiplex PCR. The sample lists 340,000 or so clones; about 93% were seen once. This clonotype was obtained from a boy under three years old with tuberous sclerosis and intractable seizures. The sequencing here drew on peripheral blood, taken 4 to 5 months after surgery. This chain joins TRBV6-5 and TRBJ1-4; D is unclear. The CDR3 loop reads CASSYSVNTPYEKLFF. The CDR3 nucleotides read TGTGCCAGCAGTTACTCTGTTAACACCCCCTATGAAAAACTGTTTTTT.